The 5 T cell receptor beta chains listed next were all sequenced from one sample in a study of shared clonotypes between healthy human individuals. Some clones are missing from TCRdb's copy, which holds only in-frame ones; the method was immunoSEQ multiplex PCR. This sample has about 480,000 clones, with nearly 80% found just once. The sample was PBMCs. The receptors here all came from a woman aged 40 to 49 in good health. Some clones in this sample may be carry-over from other donors' samples.

The genes are TRBV6-5 and TRBJ1-5; TRBD1 might be the D (6 bases). Germline V gene sequence: CDR1 MNHEY, CDR2 SVGAGI. This CDR3 region has 14 residues. V lost 6 bases and J 5 bases, leaving 14 bases between the germline ends. The CDR3 sequence: CASSRGGADQPQHF. DNA of the CDR3: TGTGCCAGCAGCCGAGGGGGGGCTGATCAGCCCCAGCATTTT.

This clone was detected a few times. This sequence joins TRBV7-2 and TRBJ2-5; D is unclear. Trimming stripped 2 bases from V and 2 bases from J, with 18 bases between. CDR1 is SGHTA and CDR2 is FQGNSA in the germline V gene. The CDR3 totals 17 residues. The CDR3 DNA reads TGTGCCAGCAGCTTAAACAATCCTCATACCGCACAAGAGACCCAGTACTTC. It encodes CASSLNNPHTAQETQYF.

The CDR3, as DNA: TGCGCCAGCAGCTTAAAACAGGGTACGCGCAATGAGCAGTTCTTC. Residues: CASSLKQGTRNEQFF. The chain uses TRBV5-1 and TRBJ2-1; D perhaps matches TRBD1 (6 bases). The CDR3 runs to 15 residues. Trimming pared 2 bases from V and 6 bases from J, leaving 15 bases between. In germline, CDR1 is SGHRS, CDR2 YFSETQ.

This chain joins TRBV5-1 and TRBJ2-5; D possibly corresponds to TRBD1 (5 bases). The J call is uncertain, as TRBJ2-7 better fits the DNA end. CDR1 SGHRS and CDR2 YFSETQ come from the germline V gene. The CDR3 spans 13 residues. The CDR3 loop is CASSISQAYEQYF. Here the CDR3 DNA reads TGCGCCAGCAGCATCTCACAGGCTTACGAGCAGTACTTC.

The chain couples TRBV4-1 to TRBJ1-5; D ambiguous. The CDR3 consists of 19 residues. Germline values: CDR1 MGHRA, CDR2 YSYEKL. The V gene lost 0 bases and the J gene lost 0 bases, with 18 bases spanning the gap. This CDR3 reads CASSQDRSPWQVSNQPQHF. The DNA of the CDR3 is TGCGCCAGCAGCCAAGATCGGTCCCCTTGGCAGGTTAGCAATCAGCCCCAGCATTTT.